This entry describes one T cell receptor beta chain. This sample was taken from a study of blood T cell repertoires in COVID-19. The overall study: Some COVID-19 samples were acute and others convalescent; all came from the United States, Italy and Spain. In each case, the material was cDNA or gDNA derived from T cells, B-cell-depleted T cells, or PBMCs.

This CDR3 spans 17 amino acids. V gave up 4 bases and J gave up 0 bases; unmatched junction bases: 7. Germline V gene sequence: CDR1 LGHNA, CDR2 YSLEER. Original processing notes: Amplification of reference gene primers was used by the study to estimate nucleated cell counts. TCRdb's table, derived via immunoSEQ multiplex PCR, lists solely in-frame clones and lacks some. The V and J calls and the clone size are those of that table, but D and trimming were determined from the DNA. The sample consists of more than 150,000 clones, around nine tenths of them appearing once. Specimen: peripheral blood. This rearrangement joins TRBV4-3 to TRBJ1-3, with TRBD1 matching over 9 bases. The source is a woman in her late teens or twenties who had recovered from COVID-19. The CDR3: CASSPGQGGSSGNTIYF. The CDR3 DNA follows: TGCGCCAGCAGCCCGGGACAGGGTGGGAGCTCTGGAAACACCATATATTTT.